These 9 T cell receptor beta chains came from one sample sequenced in a study of cytotoxic CD8 clonotypes in ibrutinib-treated CLL. Sequenced by immunoSEQ multiplex PCR; TCRdb stores in-frame clones only, minus some. The repertoire holds about 140,000 clones, with under 95% as singletons. The sample was PBMCs, taken after 12 months of ibrutinib treatment. The receptors originated from a human donor with chronic lymphocytic leukemia.

For the CDR3, the DNA is TGTGCCAGCCCAACGCTTCCCTGGGACAGACTTCAAGGCGGGGAGCTGTTTTTT. It translates to CASPTLPWDRLQGGELFF. This chain joins TRBV19 and TRBJ2-2, with 7 positions matching TRBD1. Germline V gene lookup returns CDR1 LNHDA and CDR2 SQIVND (reference sequence). This CDR3 contains 18 residues. The V and J ends lost 9 bases and 7 bases, in that order; junction bases with no gene match: 23.

This chain joins TRBV25-1 and TRBJ2-7; D gene ambiguous. The V gene's germline CDR1 is MGHDK and CDR2 SYGVNS. This CDR3 comprises 13 residues. V gave up 3 bases and J gave up 3 bases, with 9 bases separating them. The CDR3 reads CASSDRYFYEQYF. The CDR3 bases are TGTGCCAGCAGTGATAGGTACTTCTACGAGCAGTACTTC.

V is TRBV6-6 and J is TRBJ2-7; D perhaps matches TRBD2 (6 bases). There are 15 residues in the CDR3. V was clipped by 5 bases and J by 2 bases, with 16 bases between them. The germline gives CDR1 MNHNY, CDR2 SVGAGI (reference sequence). The CDR3 coding sequence is TGTGCCAGCAGTGACTATAGCGGAGGGACCTACGAGCAGTACTTC. This sequence encodes CASSDYSGGTYEQYF.

The chain is built from TRBV10-3 and TRBJ2-2, with 10 nucleotides matching TRBD1. Germline CDR1 is ENHRY and CDR2 is SYGVKD. The CDR3 sequence is 17 residues long. J gave up 2 bases and V 3 bases, and 6 bases lay outside the gene matches. CDR3 in amino acids: CAISDPRDRGNTGELFF. The CDR3 DNA sequence: TGTGCCATCAGTGATCCTCGGGACAGGGGAAACACCGGGGAGCTGTTTTTT.

CDR3 bases: TGTGCCAGCAGTCTCGACAGGGATTATCAGCCCCAGCATTTT. Translated: CASSLDRDYQPQHF. This chain joins TRBV6-6 and TRBJ1-5; 7 bases match TRBD1. The CDR3 totals 14 residues. The J segment lost 5 bases and the V segment lost 5 bases, leaving 6 bases of the junction unmatched. The germline CDR1 and CDR2 sequences are MNHNY and SVGAGI (reference sequence).

Comment on this clone: Germline and junction disagree at one end, which may indicate a read error. The chain is built from TRBV30 and TRBJ2-4; possible D gene TRBD2, 6 bases. The length of the CDR3 is 11 residues. Per germline, CDR1 GTSNPN and CDR2 SVGIG (reference sequence). The CDR3 loop reads CACSGVVPHHF. The CDR3 bases are TGTGCCTGCTCGGGGGTGGTCCCTCACCACTTC. Together with reference TRBV30 and TRBJ2-4, the CDR3 gives the full variable domain: SQTIHQWPATLVQPVGSPLSLECTVEGTSNPNLYWYRQAAGRGLQLLFYSVGIGQISSEVPQNLSASRPQDRQFILSSKKLLLSDSGFYLCACSGVVPHHFGAGTRLSVL.

This clone appeared once. This chain connects TRBV27 to TRBJ2-2; 13 nucleotides match TRBD2. The germline CDR1 and CDR2 sequences are MNHEY and SMNVEV (reference sequence). V shed 5 bases and J 5 bases; nucleotides not matched to a gene: 2. This CDR3 has 15 amino acids. The CDR3 region is CASSTSGRATGELFF. The DNA for the CDR3 is TGTGCCAGCAGTACTAGCGGGAGGGCGACCGGGGAGCTGTTTTTT.

V gene TRBV7-9 combines with J gene TRBJ2-5; 7 positions agree with TRBD1. There are 14 residues in the CDR3. J gave up 1 base and V 3 bases, and 2 bases lay outside the gene matches. CDR1 is SEHNR, CDR2 FQNEAQ, per germline (reference sequence). The DNA of the CDR3 is TGTGCCAGCAGCTTTTGGGACAGCCAAGAGACCCAGTACTTC. It encodes CASSFWDSQETQYF.

The gene calls are TRBV14 and TRBJ1-2; D unclear. Germline lookup yields CDR1 SGHDN and CDR2 FVKESK. The V gene lost 7 bases and the J gene lost 4 bases, with 13 bases spanning the gap. CDR3 length: 13 residues. The DNA for the CDR3 is TGTGCCAGCACCCTACACGGAGGCTATGGCTACACCTTC. Its translation: CASTLHGGYGYTF.